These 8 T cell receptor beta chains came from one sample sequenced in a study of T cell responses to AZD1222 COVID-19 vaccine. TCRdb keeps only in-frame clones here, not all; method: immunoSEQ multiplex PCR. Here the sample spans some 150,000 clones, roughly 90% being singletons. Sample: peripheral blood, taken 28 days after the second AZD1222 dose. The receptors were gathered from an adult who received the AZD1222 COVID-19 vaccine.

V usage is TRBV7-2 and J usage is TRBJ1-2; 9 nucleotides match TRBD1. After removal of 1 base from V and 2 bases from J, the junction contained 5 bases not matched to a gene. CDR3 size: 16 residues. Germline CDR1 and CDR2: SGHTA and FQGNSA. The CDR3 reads CASSLVATGGNYGYTF. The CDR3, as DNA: TGTGCCAGCAGCTTAGTTGCGACAGGGGGAAACTATGGCTACACCTTC.

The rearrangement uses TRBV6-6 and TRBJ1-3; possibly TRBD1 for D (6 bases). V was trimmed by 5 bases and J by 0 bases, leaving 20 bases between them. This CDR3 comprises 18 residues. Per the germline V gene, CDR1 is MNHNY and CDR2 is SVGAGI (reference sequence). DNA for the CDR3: TGTGCCAGCAGTCCACGGAGACAGGAAAGCTACTCTGGAAACACCATATATTTT. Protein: CASSPRRQESYSGNTIYF.

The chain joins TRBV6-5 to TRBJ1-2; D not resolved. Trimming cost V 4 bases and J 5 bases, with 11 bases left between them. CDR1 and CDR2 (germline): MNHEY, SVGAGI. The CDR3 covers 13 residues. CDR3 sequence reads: CASSWTDTYGYTF. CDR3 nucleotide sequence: TGTGCCAGCAGTTGGACGGATACTTATGGCTACACCTTC.

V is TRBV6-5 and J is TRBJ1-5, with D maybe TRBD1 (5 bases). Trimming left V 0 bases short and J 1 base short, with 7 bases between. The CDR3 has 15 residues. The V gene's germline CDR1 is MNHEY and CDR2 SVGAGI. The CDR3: CASSYSWGSNQPQHF. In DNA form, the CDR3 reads TGTGCCAGCAGTTACTCTTGGGGGAGCAATCAGCCCCAGCATTTT.

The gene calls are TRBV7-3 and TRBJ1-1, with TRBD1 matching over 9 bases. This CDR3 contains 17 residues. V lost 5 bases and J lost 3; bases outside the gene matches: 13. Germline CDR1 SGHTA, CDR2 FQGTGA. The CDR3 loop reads CASSRLARGQGHTEAFF. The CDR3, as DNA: TGTGCCAGCAGCCGGCTGGCGAGAGGACAGGGGCACACTGAAGCTTTCTTT.

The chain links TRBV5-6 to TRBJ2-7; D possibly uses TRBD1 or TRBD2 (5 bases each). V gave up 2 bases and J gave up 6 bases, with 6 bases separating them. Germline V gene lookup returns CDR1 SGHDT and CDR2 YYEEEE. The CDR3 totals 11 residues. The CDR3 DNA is TGTGCCAGCAGCTTCGGGACCGAGCAGTACTTC. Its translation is CASSFGTEQYF.

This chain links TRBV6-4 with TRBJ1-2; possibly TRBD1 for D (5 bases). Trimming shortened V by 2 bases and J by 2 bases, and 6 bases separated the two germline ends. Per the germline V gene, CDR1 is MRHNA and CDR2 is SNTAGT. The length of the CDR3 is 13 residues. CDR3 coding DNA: TGTGCCAGCAGTGACGGGGCGAACTATGGCTACACCTTC. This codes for CASSDGANYGYTF.

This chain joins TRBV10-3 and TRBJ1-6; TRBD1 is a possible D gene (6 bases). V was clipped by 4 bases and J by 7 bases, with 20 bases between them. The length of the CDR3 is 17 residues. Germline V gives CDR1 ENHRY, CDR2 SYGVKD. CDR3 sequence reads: CAISGVRAGGSNSPLHF. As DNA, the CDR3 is TGTGCCATCAGTGGGGTGAGGGCGGGGGGCAGCAATTCACCCCTCCACTTT.